The 5 T cell receptor beta chains in this list originate from one sample, sequenced in a study of radiation and T cells in renal cell carcinoma. Time point reported: blood 2 weeks post-SBRT. Treatment reported: 15 Gy SBRT to primary tumor, nephrectomy 4 weeks later. Produced via immunoSEQ multiplex PCR; TCRdb's table is partial and in-frame only. The sample lists about 130,000 clones, around 81% seen once, with about 5.3% in the top ten. The source material was blood, sampled from a patient whose treatment included radiotherapy and nephrectomy. Every receptor here comes from a man in his forties or fifties with renal cell carcinoma.

The rearrangement joins TRBV5-1 to TRBJ1-1; D unclear. CDR3 length: 15 residues. Germline V gene sequence: CDR1 SGHRS, CDR2 YFSETQ. Between the trimmed V and J ends, which lost 0 bases and 0 bases, there was a span of 9 bases. CDR3 nucleotide sequence: TGCGCCAGCAGCTTGGACCACAGTCTGAACACTGAAGCTTTCTTT. Encoded protein: CASSLDHSLNTEAFF. Full variable domain (outside the CDR3, taken from reference TRBV5-1 and TRBJ1-1): KAGVTQTPRYLIKTRGQQVTLSCSPISGHRSVSWYQQTPGQGLQFLFEYFSETQRNKGNFPGRFSGRQFSNSRSEMNVSTLELGDSALYLCASSLDHSLNTEAFFGQGTRLTVV.

The V gene is TRBV7-8, the J gene TRBJ1-2, with D uncertain. The CDR3 has 13 amino acids. V lost 2 bases, J lost 8 bases, and 12 bases lay in between. Germline CDR1 is SGHVS and CDR2 is FQNEAQ. The chain's CDR3 is CASSLMLHRGYTF. CDR3 sequence (DNA): TGTGCCAGCAGCTTAATGCTGCATCGGGGCTACACCTTC.

This chain joins TRBV30 and TRBJ2-1; D call uncertain. Germline V gives CDR1 GTSNPN, CDR2 SVGIG (reference sequence). The V end was cut by 3 bases, the J end by 8 bases, with 14 bases between. The CDR3 extends over 13 amino acids. CDR3: CAWRVVTRHEQFF. In DNA form, the CDR3 reads TGTGCCTGGAGAGTGGTCACTCGCCATGAGCAGTTCTTC.

In its sample, this clone was seen a few times. The chain joins TRBV5-5 to TRBJ2-7; 10 bases fit TRBD2. This CDR3 comprises 15 residues. CDR1 SGHKS and CDR2 YYEKEE come from the germline V gene (reference sequence). The J segment lost 2 bases and the V segment lost 4 bases, leaving 6 bases of the junction unmatched. The CDR3 bases are TGTGCCAGCAGCCACGCCAGCGGGGGGGCCTACGAGCAGTACTTC. It codes for CASSHASGGAYEQYF.

The chain links TRBV6-1 to TRBJ2-7, with TRBD2 as a possible D gene (5 bases). V dropped 0 bases and J dropped 2 bases, with 8 bases sitting between them. This CDR3 has 14 residues. The germline V gene has CDR1 MNHNS and CDR2 SASEGT. CDR3 nucleotide sequence: TGTGCCAGCAGTGAAGCGCTGGGAGCCTACGAGCAGTACTTC. It encodes CASSEALGAYEQYF.